A single sample gave rise to the 7 T cell receptor beta chains below, sequenced in a study of blood T cell repertoires in COVID-19. TCRdb keeps only in-frame clones here, not all; method: immunoSEQ multiplex PCR. Found here are 30,000 to 45,000 clones, roughly 90% of them singletons; the top ten hold 9.5% to 13%. Sequencing was carried out using peripheral blood. The origin of the receptors is a man between 65 and 80 years old with acute or convalescent COVID-19.

The CDR3 protein is CASSFGGQEQYF. The DNA of the CDR3 is TGTGCCAGCAGCTTCGGGGGGCAGGAGCAGTACTTC. The gene calls are TRBV7-2 and TRBJ2-7, with a possible D match to TRBD2 (7 bases). This CDR3 comprises 12 residues. V lost 3 bases to trimming and J lost 7 bases, with 10 bases between them. Germline V gene data show CDR1 as SGHTA and CDR2 as FQGNSA. The variable domain in full, completed from reference TRBV7-2 and TRBJ2-7, reads GAGVSQSPSNKVTEKGKDVELRCDPISGHTALYWYRQSLGQGLEFLIYFQGNSAPDKSGLPSDRFSAERTGGSVSTLTIQRTQQEDSAVYLCASSFGGQEQYFGPGTRLTVT.

This sequence joins TRBV10-3 and TRBJ2-1; TRBD2 matches 7 bases. This CDR3 comprises 16 residues. Germline CDR1 ENHRY, CDR2 SYGVKD. Unmatched junction bases numbered 9, after V lost 5 bases and J lost 2 bases. In DNA form, the CDR3 reads TGTGCCATCAGTACAGTGGCCAGCGGGGCCTACAATGAGCAGTTCTTC. This sequence encodes CAISTVASGAYNEQFF.

This chain joins TRBV5-1 and TRBJ2-4; TRBD2 might be the D (6 bases). The germline V gene encodes CDR1 SGHRS and CDR2 YFSETQ. The V gene lost 4 bases and the J gene lost 2 bases, with 19 bases spanning the gap. CDR3 length equals 17 residues. CDR3 DNA sequence: TGCGCCAGCAGCCCCGGCGGGGCGGTTGGGACCAAAAACATTCAGTACTTC. Translated: CASSPGGAVGTKNIQYF.

The chain couples TRBV6-6 to TRBJ2-3; D not resolved. V lost 7 bases and J 6 bases, leaving 20 bases between the germline ends. The CDR3 runs to 15 residues. Germline V lookup: CDR1 MNHNY, CDR2 SVGAGI (reference sequence). DNA of the CDR3: TGTGCCAGCACCCCGGGTGTGTCCCTTTTTGATACGCAGTATTTT. The encoded protein is CASTPGVSLFDTQYF.

Worth noting for this clone: At one end, the junction sequence differs from germline, possibly due to a read error. This same CDR3 is encoded by further DNA sequences in the sample. V gene TRBV9 combines with J gene TRBJ2-5; 9 bases are shared with TRBD2. Germline V gene sequence: CDR1 SGDLS, CDR2 YYNGEE. The CDR3 spans 15 residues. CDR3 bases: TGCCCCAGCAGCGGCGGGGGGGGGCCCCAAGAGACCCAGTACTTC. Protein sequence: CPSSGGGGPQETQYF.

V usage is TRBV6-1 and J usage is TRBJ2-7, with a possible D match to TRBD1 (5 bases). Germline V CDR1 and CDR2: MNHNS, SASEGT. The V end lost 1 base, the J end lost 3 bases, and 10 bases lay between the germline ends. This CDR3 is built from 14 residues. The CDR3 coding sequence is TGTGCCAGCAGTGAAGTCGGGCAGGGCTACGAGCAGTACTTC. Protein: CASSEVGQGYEQYF.

The rearrangement links TRBV7-3 to TRBJ2-1, with TRBD2 identical over 10 bases. From germline, CDR1 is SGHTA and CDR2 FQGTGA. The CDR3 has 15 amino acids. Trimming took 5 bases from V and 8 from J; bases not matched to a gene: 9. Here the CDR3 DNA reads TGTGCCAGCAGCCCTTCTAGCGGGAGTATCCATGAGCAGTTCTTC. As protein: CASSPSSGSIHEQFF.